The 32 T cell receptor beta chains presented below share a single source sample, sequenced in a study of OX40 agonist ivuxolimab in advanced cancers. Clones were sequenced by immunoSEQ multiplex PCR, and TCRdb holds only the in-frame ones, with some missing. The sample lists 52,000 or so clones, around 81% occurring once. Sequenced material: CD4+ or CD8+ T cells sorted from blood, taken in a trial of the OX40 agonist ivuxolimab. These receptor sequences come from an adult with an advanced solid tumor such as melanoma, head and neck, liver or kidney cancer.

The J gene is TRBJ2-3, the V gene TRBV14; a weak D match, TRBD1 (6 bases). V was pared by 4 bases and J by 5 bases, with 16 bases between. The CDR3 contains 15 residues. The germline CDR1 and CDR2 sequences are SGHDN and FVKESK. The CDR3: CASSRVRGLVDTQYF. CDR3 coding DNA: TGTGCCAGCAGCCGAGTCAGGGGTTTGGTAGATACGCAGTATTTT. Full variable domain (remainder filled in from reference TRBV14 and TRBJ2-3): EAGVTQFPSHSVIEKGQTVTLRCDPISGHDNLYWYRRVMGKEIKFLLHFVKESKQDESGMPNNRFLAERTGGTYSTLKVQPAELEDSGVYFCASSRVRGLVDTQYFGPGTRLTVL.

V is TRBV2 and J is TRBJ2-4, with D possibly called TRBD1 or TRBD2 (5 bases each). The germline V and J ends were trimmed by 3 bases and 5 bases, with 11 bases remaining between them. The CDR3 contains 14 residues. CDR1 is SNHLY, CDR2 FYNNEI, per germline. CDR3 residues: CASSEWDPENIQYF. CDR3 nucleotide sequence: TGTGCCAGCAGTGAGTGGGACCCAGAAAACATTCAGTACTTC. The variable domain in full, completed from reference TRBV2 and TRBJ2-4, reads EPEVTQTPSHQVTQMGQEVILRCVPISNHLYFYWYRQILGQKVEFLVSFYNNEISEKSEIFDDQFSVERPDGSNFTLKIRSTKLEDSAMYFCASSEWDPENIQYFGAGTRLSVL.

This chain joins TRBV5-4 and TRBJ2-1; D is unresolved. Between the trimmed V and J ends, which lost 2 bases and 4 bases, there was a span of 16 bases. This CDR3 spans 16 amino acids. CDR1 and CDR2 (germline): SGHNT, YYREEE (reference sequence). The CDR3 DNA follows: TGTGCCAGCAGCTTAGGCTTGACGGTGGGTTACAATGAGCAGTTCTTC. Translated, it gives CASSLGLTVGYNEQFF.

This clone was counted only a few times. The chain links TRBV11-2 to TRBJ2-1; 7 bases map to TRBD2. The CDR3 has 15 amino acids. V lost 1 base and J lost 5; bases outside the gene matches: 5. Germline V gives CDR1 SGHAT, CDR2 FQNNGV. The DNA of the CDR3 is TGTGCCAGCAGCTTAGTGGCTAGCGGAAACAATGAGCAGTTCTTC. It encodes CASSLVASGNNEQFF.

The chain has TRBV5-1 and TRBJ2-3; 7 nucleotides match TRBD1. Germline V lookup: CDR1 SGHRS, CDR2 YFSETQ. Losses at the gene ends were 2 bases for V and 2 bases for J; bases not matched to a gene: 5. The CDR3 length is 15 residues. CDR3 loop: CASSFRTGYTDTQYF. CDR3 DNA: TGCGCCAGCAGCTTCAGGACAGGCTACACAGATACGCAGTATTTT.

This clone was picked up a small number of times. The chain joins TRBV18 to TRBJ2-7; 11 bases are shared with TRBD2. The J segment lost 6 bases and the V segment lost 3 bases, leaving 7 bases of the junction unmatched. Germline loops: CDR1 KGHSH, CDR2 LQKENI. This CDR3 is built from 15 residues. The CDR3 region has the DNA TGTGCCAGCTCACCCGGACTAGCGGGTTTAGGCGAGCAGTACTTC. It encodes CASSPGLAGLGEQYF.

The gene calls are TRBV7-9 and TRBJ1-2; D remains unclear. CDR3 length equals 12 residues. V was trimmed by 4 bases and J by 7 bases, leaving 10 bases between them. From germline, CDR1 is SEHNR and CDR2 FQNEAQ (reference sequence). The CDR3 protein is CASSSRQSGYTF. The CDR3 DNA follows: TGTGCCAGCAGCTCCCGACAAAGTGGCTACACCTTC.

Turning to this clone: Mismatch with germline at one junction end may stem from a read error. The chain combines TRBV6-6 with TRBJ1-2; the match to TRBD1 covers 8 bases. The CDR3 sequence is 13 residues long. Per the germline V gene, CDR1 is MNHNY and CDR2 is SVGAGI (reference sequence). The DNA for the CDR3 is TGTGCCAGCAGTTACCCAGGGACAGGAAAAGCTGGTTTC. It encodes CASSYPGTGKAGF.

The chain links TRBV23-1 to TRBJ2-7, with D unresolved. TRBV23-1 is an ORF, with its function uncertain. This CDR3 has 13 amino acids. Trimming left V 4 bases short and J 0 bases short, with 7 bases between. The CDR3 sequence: CASSPWNSYEQYF. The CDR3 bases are TGCGCCAGCAGTCCATGGAACTCCTACGAGCAGTACTTC.

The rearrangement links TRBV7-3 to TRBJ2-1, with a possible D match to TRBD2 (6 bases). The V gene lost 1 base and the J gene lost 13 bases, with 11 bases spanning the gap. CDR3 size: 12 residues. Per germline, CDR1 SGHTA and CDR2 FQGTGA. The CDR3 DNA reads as TGTGCCAGCAGCTTAAGGGGACTCCCCCAGTTCTTC. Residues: CASSLRGLPQFF.

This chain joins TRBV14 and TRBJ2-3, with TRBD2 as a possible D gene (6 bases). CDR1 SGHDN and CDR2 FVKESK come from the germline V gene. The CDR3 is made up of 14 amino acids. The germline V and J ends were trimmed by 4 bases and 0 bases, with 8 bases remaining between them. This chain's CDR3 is CASSPGTSTDTQYF. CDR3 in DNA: TGTGCCAGCAGCCCCGGGACTAGCACAGATACGCAGTATTTT.

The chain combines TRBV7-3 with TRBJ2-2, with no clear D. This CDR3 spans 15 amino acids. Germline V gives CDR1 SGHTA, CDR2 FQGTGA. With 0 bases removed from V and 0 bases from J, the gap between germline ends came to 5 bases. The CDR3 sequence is CASSLTGANTGELFF. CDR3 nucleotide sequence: TGTGCCAGCAGCTTAACTGGGGCGAACACCGGGGAGCTGTTTTTT.

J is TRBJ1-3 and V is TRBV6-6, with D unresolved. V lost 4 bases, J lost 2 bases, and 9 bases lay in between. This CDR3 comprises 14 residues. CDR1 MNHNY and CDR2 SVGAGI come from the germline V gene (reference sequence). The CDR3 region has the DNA TGTGCCAGCAGTTCGGCCAACGCTGGAAACACCATATATTTT. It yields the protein CASSSANAGNTIYF.

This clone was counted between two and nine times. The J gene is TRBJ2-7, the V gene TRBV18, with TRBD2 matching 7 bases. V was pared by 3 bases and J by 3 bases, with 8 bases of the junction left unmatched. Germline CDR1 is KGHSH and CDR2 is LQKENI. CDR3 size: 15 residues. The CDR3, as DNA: TGTGCCAGCTCACCTCCCTCCCGGGGGGACTACGAGCAGTACTTC. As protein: CASSPPSRGDYEQYF.

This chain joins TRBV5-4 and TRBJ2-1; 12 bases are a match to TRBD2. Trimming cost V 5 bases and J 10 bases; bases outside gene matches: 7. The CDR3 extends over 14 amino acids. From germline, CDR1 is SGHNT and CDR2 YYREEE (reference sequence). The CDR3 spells CASRMTSGSPEQFF. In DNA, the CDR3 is TGTGCCAGCAGAATGACTAGCGGGAGTCCGGAGCAGTTCTTC. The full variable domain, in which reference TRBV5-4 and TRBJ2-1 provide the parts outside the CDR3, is ETGVTQSPTHLIKTRGQQVTLRCSSQSGHNTVSWYQQALGQGPQFIFQYYREEENGRGNFPPRFSGLQFPNYSSELNVNALELDDSALYLCASRMTSGSPEQFFGPGTRLTVL.

Written as DNA, the CDR3 is TGTGCCAGCACTTACCGGAGCATCAATCAGCCCCAGCATTTT. This gives the protein CASTYRSINQPQHF. This chain connects TRBV6-1 to TRBJ1-5; D not resolved. Germline lookup yields CDR1 MNHNS and CDR2 SASEGT. V was shortened by 7 bases and J by 3 bases, with 13 bases between the two germline ends. CDR3 length: 14 residues.

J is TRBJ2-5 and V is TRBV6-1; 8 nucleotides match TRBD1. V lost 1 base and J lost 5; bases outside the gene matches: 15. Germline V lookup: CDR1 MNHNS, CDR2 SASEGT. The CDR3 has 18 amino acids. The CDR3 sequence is CASSEGQGAWERGETQYF. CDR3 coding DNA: TGTGCCAGCAGTGAAGGGCAGGGGGCTTGGGAGAGGGGGGAGACCCAGTACTTC.

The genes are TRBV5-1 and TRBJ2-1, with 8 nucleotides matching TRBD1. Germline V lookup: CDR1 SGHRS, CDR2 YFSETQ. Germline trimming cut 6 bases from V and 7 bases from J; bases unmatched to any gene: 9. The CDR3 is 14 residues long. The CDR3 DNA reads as TGCGCCAGCAAAGCGCGACAGGGGCTGAATGAGCAGTTCTTC. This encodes CASKARQGLNEQFF. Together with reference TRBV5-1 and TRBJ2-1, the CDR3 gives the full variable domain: KAGVTQTPRYLIKTRGQQVTLSCSPISGHRSVSWYQQTPGQGLQFLFEYFSETQRNKGNFPGRFSGRQFSNSRSEMNVSTLELGDSALYLCASKARQGLNEQFFGPGTRLTVL.

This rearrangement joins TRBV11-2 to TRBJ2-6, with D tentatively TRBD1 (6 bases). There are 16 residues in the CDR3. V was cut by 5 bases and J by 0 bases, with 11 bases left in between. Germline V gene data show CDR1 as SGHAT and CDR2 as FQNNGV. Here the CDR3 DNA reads TGTGCCAGCAGCGTCAGGACAGCCTCTGGGGCCAACGTCCTGACTTTC. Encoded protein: CASSVRTASGANVLTF. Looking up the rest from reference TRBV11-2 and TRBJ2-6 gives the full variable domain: EAGVAQSPRYKIIEKRQSVAFWCNPISGHATLYWYQQILGQGPKLLIQFQNNGVVDDSQLPKDRFSAERLKGVDSTLKIQPAKLEDSAVYLCASSVRTASGANVLTFGAGSRLTVL.

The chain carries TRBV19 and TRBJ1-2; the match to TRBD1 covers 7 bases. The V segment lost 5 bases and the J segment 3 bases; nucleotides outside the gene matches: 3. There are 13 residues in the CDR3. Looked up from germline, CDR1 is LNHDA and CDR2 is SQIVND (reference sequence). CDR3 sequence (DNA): TGTGCCAGTAGTCTCGGGACAGACTATGGCTACACCTTC. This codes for CASSLGTDYGYTF. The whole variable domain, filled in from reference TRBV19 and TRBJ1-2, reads DGGITQSPKYLFRKEGQNVTLSCEQNLNHDAMYWYRQDPGQGLRLIYYSQIVNDFQKGDIAEGYSVSREKKESFPLTVTSAQKNPTAFYLCASSLGTDYGYTFGSGTRLTVV.

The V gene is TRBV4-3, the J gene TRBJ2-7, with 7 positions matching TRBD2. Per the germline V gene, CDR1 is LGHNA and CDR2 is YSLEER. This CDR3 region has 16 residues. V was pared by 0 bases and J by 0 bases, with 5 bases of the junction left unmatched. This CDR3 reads CASSQDIGGSSYEQYF. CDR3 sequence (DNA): TGCGCCAGCAGCCAAGATATCGGCGGGAGCTCCTACGAGCAGTACTTC.

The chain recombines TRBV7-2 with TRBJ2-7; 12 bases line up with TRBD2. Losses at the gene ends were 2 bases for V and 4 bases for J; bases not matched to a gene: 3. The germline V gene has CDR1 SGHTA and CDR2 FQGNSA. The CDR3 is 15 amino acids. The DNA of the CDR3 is TGTGCCAGCAGCTTAACTAGCGGGGGGAGGTACGAGCAGTACTTC. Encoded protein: CASSLTSGGRYEQYF.

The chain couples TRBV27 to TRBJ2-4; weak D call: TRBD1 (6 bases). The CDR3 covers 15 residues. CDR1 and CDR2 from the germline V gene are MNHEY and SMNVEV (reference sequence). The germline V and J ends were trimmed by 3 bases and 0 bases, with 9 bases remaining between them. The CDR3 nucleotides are TGTGCCAGCAGTTTCGACAGGCAAGCCAAAAACATTCAGTACTTC. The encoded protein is CASSFDRQAKNIQYF.

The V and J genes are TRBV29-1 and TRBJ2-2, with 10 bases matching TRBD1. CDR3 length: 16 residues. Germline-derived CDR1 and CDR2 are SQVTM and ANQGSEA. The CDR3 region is CSTRKRDRGYTGELFF. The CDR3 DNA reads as TGCAGTACACGAAAAAGGGACAGGGGTTACACCGGGGAGCTGTTTTTT.

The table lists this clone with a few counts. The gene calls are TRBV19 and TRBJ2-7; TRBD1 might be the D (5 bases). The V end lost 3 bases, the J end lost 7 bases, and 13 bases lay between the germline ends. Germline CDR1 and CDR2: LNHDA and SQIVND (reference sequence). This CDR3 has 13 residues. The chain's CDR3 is CASSIFQGTEQYF. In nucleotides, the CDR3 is TGTGCCAGTAGTATTTTTCAGGGTACGGAGCAGTACTTC.

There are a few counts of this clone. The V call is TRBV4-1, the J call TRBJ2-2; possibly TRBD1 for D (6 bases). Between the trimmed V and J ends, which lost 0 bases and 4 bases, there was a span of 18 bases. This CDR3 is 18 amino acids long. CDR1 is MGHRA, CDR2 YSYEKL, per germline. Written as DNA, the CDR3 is TGCGCCAGCAGCCAAGAAGCGCCGCAGGGCAGGGGCACCGGGGAGCTGTTTTTT. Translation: CASSQEAPQGRGTGELFF.

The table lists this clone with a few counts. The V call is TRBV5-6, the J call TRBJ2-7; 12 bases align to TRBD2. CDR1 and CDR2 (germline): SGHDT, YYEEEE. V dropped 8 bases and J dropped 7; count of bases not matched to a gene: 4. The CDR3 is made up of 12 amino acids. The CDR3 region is CAREGLAGEQYF. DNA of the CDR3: TGTGCCAGAGAAGGACTAGCGGGGGAGCAGTACTTC. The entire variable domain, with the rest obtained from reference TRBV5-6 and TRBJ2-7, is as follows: DAGVTQSPTHLIKTRGQQVTLRCSPKSGHDTVSWYQQALGQGPQFIFQYYEEEERQRGNFPDRFSGHQFPNYSSELNVNALLLGDSALYLCAREGLAGEQYFGPGTRLTVT.

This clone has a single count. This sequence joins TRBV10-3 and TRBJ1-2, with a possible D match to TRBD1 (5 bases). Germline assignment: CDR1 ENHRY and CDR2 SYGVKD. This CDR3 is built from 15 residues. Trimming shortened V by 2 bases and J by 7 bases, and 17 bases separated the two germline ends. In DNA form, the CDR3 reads TGTGCCATCAGTGAGCGGGGCCAGGGCTCGGGTGGCTACACCTTC. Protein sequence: CAISERGQGSGGYTF.

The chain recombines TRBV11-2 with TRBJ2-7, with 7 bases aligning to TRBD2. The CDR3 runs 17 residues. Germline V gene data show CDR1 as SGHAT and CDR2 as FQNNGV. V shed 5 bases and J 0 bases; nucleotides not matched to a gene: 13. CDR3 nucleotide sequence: TGTGCCAGCAGCCGGGGGATTGGCGGGGGAAGCTCCTACGAGCAGTACTTC. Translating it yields CASSRGIGGGSSYEQYF.

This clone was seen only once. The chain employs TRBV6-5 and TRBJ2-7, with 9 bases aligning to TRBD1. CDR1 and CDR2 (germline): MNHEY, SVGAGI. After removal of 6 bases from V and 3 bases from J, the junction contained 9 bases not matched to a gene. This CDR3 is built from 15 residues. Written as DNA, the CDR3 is TGTGCCAGCAGGCTAACCGCGACAGGGGGCTACGAGCAGTACTTC. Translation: CASRLTATGGYEQYF.

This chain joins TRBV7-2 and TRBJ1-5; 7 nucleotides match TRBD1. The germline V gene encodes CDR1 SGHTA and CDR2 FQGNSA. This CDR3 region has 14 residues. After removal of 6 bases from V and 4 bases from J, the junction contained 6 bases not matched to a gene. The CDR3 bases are TGTGCCAGCAGTAGACAGGGTACGAATCAGCCCCAGCATTTT. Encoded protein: CASSRQGTNQPQHF.

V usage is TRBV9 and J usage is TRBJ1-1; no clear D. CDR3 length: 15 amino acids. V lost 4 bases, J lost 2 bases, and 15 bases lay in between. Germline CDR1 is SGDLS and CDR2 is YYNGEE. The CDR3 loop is CASSPSGIPNTEAFF. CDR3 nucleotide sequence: TGTGCCAGCAGCCCCTCGGGGATACCTAACACTGAAGCTTTCTTT.